This T cell receptor (beta chain) was profiled in a study of blood T cell repertoires in COVID-19. Study-level background: COVID-19 samples from acute and convalescent phases originated in the United States, Italy and Spain. T cells, B-cell-depleted T cells, or PBMCs provided the cDNA or gDNA that served as material.

The CDR3 is made up of 15 amino acids. Between the trimmed V and J ends, which lost 5 bases and 3 bases, there was a span of 14 bases. Germline V lookup: CDR1 SGHAT, CDR2 FQNNGV. The Seattle patients, enrolled during active infection, were followed longitudinally. This clone turned up a few times. Source study methods: Reference gene primers were amplified, and this amplification served to estimate nucleated cell counts. This table comes from immunoSEQ multiplex PCR, and its TCRdb copy is limited to in-frame clones, with some not included. That table supplies the V and J calls and clone size; D and trimming were determined from the DNA. The sample holds 200,000 to 250,000 clones, 70% to 90% seen once.

V gene TRBV11-2 combines with J gene TRBJ1-5; a weak D match, TRBD1 (5 bases). Sequenced sample: peripheral blood. This TCR was sampled from a woman between 65 and 79 years old with COVID-19, enrolled during active disease. The CDR3 here is CASSLSGLYNQPQHF. CDR3 sequence (DNA): TGTGCCAGCAGCCTTTCGGGACTCTACAATCAGCCCCAGCATTTT.